The clone carrying this T cell receptor (beta chain) was counted between two and nine times. The data stem from a study of CD8+ T cells in alopecia areata. Germline V lookup: CDR1 SQVTM, CDR2 ANQGSEA. The CDR3 loop spans 11 amino acids. The V gene end was trimmed by 7 bases and the J gene end by 2 bases; junction bases not matched to a gene: 1. cDNA serving as the sequencing template came from extracted, reverse transcribed RNA. Sequenced by immunoSEQ multiplex PCR; TCRdb stores in-frame clones only, minus some. Of around 250,000 clones in the sample, roughly two thirds were seen once. The V gene is TRBV29-1, the J gene TRBJ2-7; 8 bases agree with TRBD1. The receptor was isolated from a human donor with alopecia areata. This sample comprised CD4+ T cells sorted from blood, obtained at week 0. The CDR3 region has the DNA TGCAGCGCCAGGGGGCCCTACGAGCAGTACTTC. Translation gives CSARGPYEQYF.